This is a list of T cell receptor beta chains from one sample in a study of Siglec-9 on CD8 T cells in melanoma. The data were produced by immunoSEQ multiplex PCR, yet TCRdb's version contains in-frame clones alone and is incomplete. The table lists approximately 39,000 clones, around 82% of them singletons, with approximately 1.7% in the top ten. Sequenced input: Siglec-9- CD8+ T cells sorted from blood. These TCRs come from a human donor in good health. Each CDR3 is given with its conserved first and last residue. A D gene is named only where the DNA matches it firmly. Expanded clones get a size class; other rows say once, few or many, or leave the size out.

TRBV27	NA	TRBD2	TRBJ2-1	CASSSGGGANNEQFF	TGTGCCAGCAGTTCCGGCGGGGGGGCGAACAATGAGCAGTTCTTC
TRBV27	NA	TRBD1	TRBJ2-7	CASSAGQGYEQYF	TGTGCCAGCAGTGCGGGACAGGGGTACGAGCAGTACTTC
TRBV19	NA	TRBD1	TRBJ1-1	CASSKRTGGLTEAFF	TGTGCCAGTAGTAAACGGACAGGGGGCTTAACTGAAGCTTTCTTT
TRBV5-6	NA	NA	TRBJ2-7	CASSLGFLDNYEQYF	TGTGCCAGCAGCTTGGGGTTTTTGGACAACTACGAGCAGTACTTC
TRBV5-8	NA	NA	TRBJ1-3	CASSLSRSGNTIYF	TGTGCCAGCAGCTTGAGTCGCTCTGGAAACACCATATATTTT
TRBV4-1	NA	NA	TRBJ2-2	CASSPLNKVGELFF	TGCGCCAGCAGCCCTCTTAATAAGGTCGGGGAGCTGTTTTTT
TRBV4-1	NA	TRBD1	TRBJ1-2	CASSQVGQGSGYTF	TGCGCCAGCAGCCAAGTGGGACAGGGGTCTGGCTACACCTTC
TRBV19	NA	NA	TRBJ1-1	CASSMGVMTEAFF	TGTGCCAGTAGTATGGGGGTCATGACTGAAGCTTTCTTT
TRBV27	NA	TRBD2	TRBJ2-7	CASSPTSDYEQYF	TGTGCCAGCAGTCCGACTAGCGACTACGAGCAGTACTTC
TRBV28	once	TRBD1	TRBJ2-7	CASKGQGVPYEQYF	TGTGCCAGCAAAGGACAGGGGGTCCCTTACGAGCAGTACTTC
TRBV9	NA	TRBD2	TRBJ2-7	CASSSPGLAHEQYF	TGTGCCAGCAGCTCTCCGGGACTAGCCCACGAGCAGTACTTC
TRBV18	NA	NA	TRBJ2-1	CASSPMDGVSEQFF	TGTGCCAGCTCACCCATGGACGGGGTAAGTGAGCAGTTCTTC
TRBV5-1	NA	NA	TRBJ2-3	CASSVGGTDTQYF	TGCGCCAGCAGCGTGGGTGGCACAGATACGCAGTATTTT
TRBV10-3	NA	TRBD2	TRBJ2-2	CAISDLAGGIEDGELFF	TGTGCCATCAGTGATTTAGCGGGAGGGATTGAGGACGGGGAGCTGTTTTTT
TRBV7-9	NA	NA	TRBJ2-1	CASSLVLSASHEQFF	TGTGCCAGCAGCTTAGTTTTAAGCGCCTCCCATGAGCAGTTCTTC
TRBV7-3	NA	NA	TRBJ1-6	CASSRIPGTNSPLHF	TGTGCCAGCAGCCGAATCCCGGGGACTAATTCACCCCTCCACTTT
TRBV11-3	NA	TRBD1	TRBJ1-1	CASSRPDRGLDTEAFF	TGTGCCAGCAGCCGACCTGACAGGGGGCTCGACACTGAAGCTTTCTTT
TRBV7-6	NA	TRBD1	TRBJ2-6	CASSSGQGSGANVLTF	TGTGCCAGCAGCTCCGGACAGGGTTCGGGGGCCAACGTCCTGACTTTC
TRBV6-5	NA	NA	TRBJ1-2	CASSYSGTPNYGYTF	TGTGCCAGCAGTTACTCTGGGACACCTAACTATGGCTACACCTTC
TRBV30	NA	NA	TRBJ2-7	CAWSWGGGEQYF	TGTGCCTGGAGTTGGGGAGGCGGGGAGCAGTACTTC
TRBV13	NA	NA	TRBJ2-1	CASSLRGYNEQFF	TGTGCCAGCAGCCTCCGGGGGTACAATGAGCAGTTCTTC
TRBV14	NA	TRBD2	TRBJ2-1	CASSDRLAGTEQFF	TGTGCCAGCAGCGATCGACTAGCGGGGACTGAGCAGTTCTTC
TRBV29-1	NA	TRBD1	TRBJ1-2	CSLSGTGVSGYTF	TGCAGCCTGTCCGGGACAGGGGTTTCTGGCTACACCTTC
TRBV4-1	NA	NA	TRBJ2-1	CASSPGNHNEQFF	TGCGCCAGCAGCCCGGGGAATCACAATGAGCAGTTCTTC
TRBV2	NA	TRBD1	TRBJ2-7	CASSEGTGSYEQYF	TGTGCCAGCAGCGAGGGGACAGGGAGCTACGAGCAGTACTTC
TRBV6-5	once	NA	TRBJ1-1	CASSYSEGDTEAFF	TGTGCCAGCAGTTATAGCGAAGGGGACACTGAAGCTTTCTTT
TRBV7-9	few	NA	TRBJ1-2	CASSLDTGPFYYGYTF	TGTGCCAGCAGCTTAGATACAGGCCCTTTCTACTATGGCTACACCTTC
TRBV19	few	NA	TRBJ1-1	CASIAHWGTEAFF	TGTGCCAGTATAGCCCATTGGGGCACTGAAGCTTTCTTT
TRBV7-9	NA	NA	TRBJ2-7	CASSLGQSSSYEQYF	TGTGCCAGCAGCCTTGGACAGTCAAGCTCCTACGAGCAGTACTTC
TRBV7-9	NA	TRBD1	TRBJ1-4	CASSPPGQPNEKLFF	TGTGCCAGCAGCCCTCCGGGACAGCCTAATGAAAAACTGTTTTTT
TRBV2	NA	NA	TRBJ2-5	CASSDPSLAETQYF	TGTGCCAGCAGTGACCCCAGCCTAGCGGAGACCCAGTACTTC
TRBV9	NA	NA	TRBJ2-5	CASSPTSGGTQYF	TGTGCCAGCAGCCCGACCTCGGGCGGGACCCAGTACTTC
TRBV2	few	NA	TRBJ1-1	CASSEAVYTEAFF	TGTGCCAGCAGTGAAGCAGTTTACACTGAAGCTTTCTTT
TRBV7-9	NA	NA	TRBJ2-7	CASSWGDAAYEQYF	TGTGCCAGCAGCTGGGGGGACGCTGCCTACGAGCAGTACTTC
TRBV7-9	NA	NA	TRBJ1-4	CASSLTGINEKLFF	TGTGCCAGCAGCTTAACAGGGATAAATGAAAAACTGTTTTTT
TRBV5-4	few	TRBD1	TRBJ1-1	CASSSGQVNTEAFF	TGTGCCAGCAGCTCAGGACAGGTGAACACTGAAGCTTTCTTT
TRBV25-1	NA	NA	TRBJ2-7	CASSSGVAQYF	TGTGCCAGCAGCTCAGGGGTCGCGCAGTACTTC
TRBV19	NA	NA	TRBJ1-2	CASTLIDGGGYGYTF	TGTGCCAGTACCCTAATAGATGGAGGTGGCTATGGCTACACCTTC
TRBV7-8	NA	NA	TRBJ2-7	CASSPMAGNPYEQYF	TGTGCCAGCAGCCCAATGGCGGGTAACCCCTACGAGCAGTACTTC
TRBV29-1	NA	NA	TRBJ2-1	CSVGIPGRNEQFF	TGCAGCGTTGGGATCCCAGGGAGGAATGAGCAGTTCTTC
TRBV27	NA	NA	TRBJ2-6	CASSLSRSGANVLTF	TGTGCCAGCAGCCTTTCGAGGTCTGGGGCCAACGTCCTGACTTTC
TRBV5-8	NA	NA	TRBJ2-7	CASSQRGLYEQYF	TGTGCCAGCAGCCAGAGGGGTCTATACGAGCAGTACTTC
TRBV4-1	NA	TRBD1	TRBJ2-5	CASSQVKTGGSQETQYF	TGCGCCAGCAGCCAAGTTAAGACAGGGGGATCCCAAGAGACCCAGTACTTC
TRBV27	NA	NA	TRBJ2-5	CEEETQYF	TGTGAGGAAGAGACCCAGTACTTC
TRBV27	NA	TRBD1	TRBJ2-2	CASSLSGTGTRHTGELFF	TGTGCCAGCAGTTTATCCGGGACAGGGACACGACACACCGGGGAGCTGTTTTTT
TRBV4-1	NA	NA	TRBJ2-1	CASSHVPSGLSYNEQFF	TGCGCCAGCAGCCATGTCCCGTCGGGGCTCTCCTACAATGAGCAGTTCTTC
TRBV6-1	once	NA	TRBJ2-2	CASSEAQGEGGELFF	TGTGCCAGCAGTGAAGCCCAGGGAGAGGGCGGGGAGCTGTTTTTT
TRBV6-6	NA	TRBD1	TRBJ2-5	CASSYSQRDRAETQYF	TGTGCCAGCAGTTACTCACAGCGGGACAGGGCAGAGACCCAGTACTTC
TRBV7-8	NA	NA	TRBJ1-2	CASAHGISNGYTF	TGTGCCAGCGCTCACGGGATTTCCAACGGCTACACCTTC
TRBV9	NA	TRBD1	TRBJ1-4	CASSSGQGGTNEKLFF	TGTGCCAGCAGCTCGGGACAGGGAGGTACTAATGAAAAACTGTTTTTT
TRBV7-9	NA	NA	TRBJ1-1	CASSLIQSTGEAFF	TGTGCCAGCAGCTTAATACAGTCGACAGGAGAAGCTTTCTTT